These 19 T cell receptor beta chains were all obtained from the same sample, sequenced in a study of blood T cell repertoires in COVID-19. Assay used: immunoSEQ multiplex PCR; TCRdb lists only in-frame clones, some missing. The table includes 80,000 or so clones, roughly 80% detected once. Sequencing used peripheral blood. These TCRs come from a woman between 70 and 85 years old with acute or convalescent COVID-19.

The table lists this clone with a count of one. The chain couples TRBV19 to TRBJ1-4; a weak D match, TRBD1 (5 bases). CDR3 length: 14 amino acids. Germline values: CDR1 LNHDA, CDR2 SQIVND (reference sequence). Deletions cut 7 bases from V and 5 bases from J, with 14 bases between. The CDR3 DNA is TGTGCCAGTAAATCAGGGATGACCAATGAAAAACTGTTTTTT. Protein sequence: CASKSGMTNEKLFF.

This chain uses TRBV2 with TRBJ2-3; 10 positions agree with TRBD2. Germline-derived CDR1 and CDR2 are SNHLY and FYNNEI. The CDR3 totals 15 residues. V lost 7 bases, J lost 6 bases, and 10 bases stayed unmatched. The DNA of the CDR3 is TGTGCCAGCACCATTCAAGCGGGAGGGCGGGATACGCAGTATTTT. This codes for CASTIQAGGRDTQYF.

V gene TRBV4-2 combines with J gene TRBJ2-1, with D maybe TRBD1 (6 bases). The CDR3 runs to 15 residues. V lost 3 bases, J lost 4 bases, and 13 bases lay in between. Looked up from germline, CDR1 is LGHNA and CDR2 is YNFKEQ. In nucleotides, the CDR3 is TGTGCCAGCAGCCACCTATTGGACAGTTACAATGAGCAGTTCTTC. Encoded protein: CASSHLLDSYNEQFF.

The chain combines TRBV19 with TRBJ2-7; 7 positions match TRBD1. V lost 5 bases to trimming and J lost 7 bases; unmatched junction nucleotides: 14. The CDR3 covers 15 residues. The V gene's germline CDR1 is LNHDA and CDR2 SQIVND (reference sequence). CDR3 sequence: CASSHTGAPREEQYF. CDR3 DNA sequence: TGTGCCAGTAGTCATACAGGGGCCCCAAGGGAGGAGCAGTACTTC.

The chain's CDR3 is CAIKSAGGAYEQYF. As DNA, the CDR3 is TGTGCCATCAAGTCGGCGGGAGGCGCGTACGAGCAGTACTTC. This chain links TRBV10-3 with TRBJ2-7, with 8 bases lining up with TRBD2. The ends lost 7 bases at V and 4 bases at J; junction bases unmatched: 9. This CDR3 comprises 14 residues. Looked up from germline, CDR1 is ENHRY and CDR2 is SYGVKD.

As DNA, the CDR3 is TGTGCCAGCAGCTCCCGGACAGGGGACACAGATACGCAGTATTTT. This translates into CASSSRTGDTDTQYF. The V and J genes are TRBV13 and TRBJ2-3; 9 bases fit TRBD1. Per the germline V gene, CDR1 is PRHDT and CDR2 is FYEKMQ (reference sequence). This CDR3 is 15 amino acids long. Trimming cost V 4 bases and J 2 bases; bases outside gene matches: 4.

The chain has TRBV7-3 and TRBJ2-1, with 11 bases lining up with TRBD2. The V segment lost 5 bases and the J segment 10 bases; nucleotides outside the gene matches: 10. Germline CDR1 reads SGHTA; CDR2 reads FQGTGA. The CDR3 covers 15 residues. As DNA, the CDR3 is TGTGCCAGCAGCCCCGGGCTAGCGGGAGGTACCGAGCAGTTCTTC. It yields the protein CASSPGLAGGTEQFF.

The rearrangement uses TRBV7-9 and TRBJ1-4; D gene uncertain. Germline CDR1 reads SEHNR; CDR2 reads FQNEAQ (reference sequence). Trimming stripped 3 bases from V and 6 bases from J, with 5 bases between. The CDR3 loop spans 12 amino acids. The CDR3 region has the DNA TGTGCCAGCAGCTTTTCTGATGAAAAACTGTTTTTT. Translation: CASSFSDEKLFF.

The chain joins TRBV9 to TRBJ2-3; 7 bases match TRBD1. V shed 0 bases, J shed 7 bases, and the junction held 8 bases outside the gene matches. CDR1 is SGDLS, CDR2 YYNGEE, per germline. This CDR3 has 15 residues. The CDR3 loop is CASSVETGDTNTQYF. CDR3 sequence (DNA): TGTGCCAGCAGCGTAGAAACAGGGGACACGAATACGCAGTATTTT.

The chain combines TRBV3-1 (or the pseudogene TRBV3-2) with TRBJ2-1; TRBD2 aligns across 10 bases. The CDR3 covers 15 residues. CDR1 LGHDT and CDR2 YNNKEL come from the germline V gene (reference sequence). Losses at the gene ends were 6 bases for V and 8 bases for J; bases not matched to a gene: 10. The CDR3 region is CASSPPSSGSDEQFF. DNA for the CDR3: TGTGCCAGCAGTCCACCCTCTAGCGGGAGTGATGAGCAGTTCTTC.

The chain joins TRBV2 to TRBJ2-2; 9 bases line up with TRBD1. CDR3 length: 15 residues. The germline CDR1 and CDR2 sequences are SNHLY and FYNNEI. V lost 5 bases to trimming and J lost 6 bases; unmatched junction nucleotides: 7. For the CDR3, the DNA is TGTGCCAGCAGTCAGACCGGGACAGGGCCCGGGGAGCTGTTTTTT. As protein: CASSQTGTGPGELFF.

The rearrangement links TRBV2 to TRBJ1-5; D unresolved. This CDR3 is built from 13 residues. Germline CDR1 reads SNHLY; CDR2 reads FYNNEI. Trimming removed 5 bases at V and 9 bases at J, with 14 bases between. The CDR3 nucleotides are TGTGCCAGCAGTCGCCGGGAGTTCCGGCCCCAGCATTTT. It codes for CASSRREFRPQHF.

This clone was seen once. The chain has TRBV4-2 and TRBJ2-3, with a possible D match to TRBD1 (6 bases). CDR1 is LGHNA, CDR2 YNFKEQ, per germline. The CDR3 is 14 residues long. V lost 4 bases and J 2 bases, leaving 10 bases between the germline ends. The CDR3, as DNA: TGTGCCAGCAGCCTGGACAGCCTCACAGATACGCAGTATTTT. Translated: CASSLDSLTDTQYF.

The CDR3 is CASSRASGGTYEQYF. The CDR3 region has the DNA TGTGCCAGCAGCCGAGCTAGCGGGGGAACCTACGAGCAGTACTTC. This chain joins TRBV7-3 and TRBJ2-7, with 10 bases matching TRBD2. This CDR3 contains 15 residues. Losses at the gene ends were 5 bases for V and 2 bases for J; bases not matched to a gene: 6. CDR1 is SGHTA and CDR2 is FQGTGA in the germline V gene.

This chain connects TRBV5-4 to TRBJ2-4; 8 bases line up with TRBD2. Germline V gene lookup returns CDR1 SGHNT and CDR2 YYREEE (reference sequence). The CDR3 loop spans 15 amino acids. With 1 base clipped from V and 1 base from J, the junction kept 1 base outside the gene matches. CDR3 in DNA: TGTGCCAGCAGCTTGCGGGGGGGGGCCAAAAACATTCAGTACTTC. Protein: CASSLRGGAKNIQYF.

The chain links TRBV5-4 to TRBJ2-1, with 11 bases lining up with TRBD2. Germline trimming cut 4 bases from V and 5 bases from J; bases unmatched to any gene: 20. The CDR3 loop spans 20 amino acids. Germline values: CDR1 SGHNT, CDR2 YYREEE (reference sequence). The CDR3 DNA reads TGTGCCAGCAGCCGTGGACCGCGCCGACCAACTAGCGGGAGAGACAATGAGCAGTTCTTC. Its translation: CASSRGPRRPTSGRDNEQFF.

The J gene is TRBJ2-7, the V gene TRBV19; D may be TRBD1 (6 bases). Germline V gene lookup returns CDR1 LNHDA and CDR2 SQIVND (reference sequence). This CDR3 has 13 residues. Trimming took 5 bases from V and 3 from J, leaving 11 bases between them. The CDR3 reads CASSPATGYEQYF. For the CDR3, the DNA is TGTGCCAGTAGTCCGGCGACAGGCTACGAGCAGTACTTC.

The V gene is TRBV5-4, the J gene TRBJ2-7, with 9 bases identical to TRBD1. The CDR3 sequence is 13 residues long. Germline V gene lookup returns CDR1 SGHNT and CDR2 YYREEE (reference sequence). J was trimmed by 6 bases and V by 0 bases; bases with no gene match: 1. The CDR3 loop reads CASSLDRGPEQYF. DNA of the CDR3: TGTGCCAGCAGCTTGGACAGGGGGCCCGAGCAGTACTTC.

The V call is TRBV6-1, the J call TRBJ1-5; no clear D gene. Trimming left V 1 base short and J 3 bases short, with 4 bases between. The CDR3 consists of 13 residues. In germline, CDR1 is MNHNS, CDR2 SASEGT. CDR3 protein: CASSEVYNQPQHF. CDR3 nucleotide sequence: TGTGCCAGCAGTGAAGTCTACAATCAGCCCCAGCATTTT.